This TCR beta chain is from a study of shared clonotypes between healthy human individuals. Whole-study context: Each donor contributed plates that comprised three CD4 naive, three CD4 memory, two CD8 naive and one CD8 memory. General study findings and limits: Estimated clonotype richness was generally higher in naive than memory subsets. Naive CD4 clonotypes were shared across a few donors at about 5%. Although depth was large, rarefaction showed that sequencing of the sorted subsets was incomplete.

Clones were read by immunoSEQ multiplex PCR, and TCRdb kept only the in-frame ones, dropping some. The top ten hold roughly 0.15% of the sample, which has millions of clones, approximately 92% seen once. Concerning this clone: Its antigen remains unknown.

V was pared by 5 bases and J by 2 bases, with 5 bases of the junction left unmatched. CDR3 length: 14 amino acids. CDR1 SQVTM and CDR2 ANQGSEA come from the germline V gene. The source of this sequence is a man aged 18-30 years in good health. Sequencing was done on a sample of naive CD4+ T cells sorted from blood. Subset defined: CD45RA+ positively selected. The rearrangement joins TRBV29-1 to TRBJ2-3; 9 bases match TRBD2. The CDR3 DNA sequence: TGCAGCGTTAATCCTAGCGGGATCACAGATACGCAGTATTTT. Residues: CSVNPSGITDTQYF.